This TCR beta chain was captured in a study of T cell responses to AZD1222 COVID-19 vaccine (dated by TCRdb to about 2021). In the study overall: Because spike-specific TCR depth and breadth did not differ between the two schedules, AZD1222 recipients who got a second dose at roughly 4 weeks were pooled with those who got a second dose at roughly 12 weeks. Trial participants were enrolled into age subgroups of 18-55, 56-69 and 70-plus years, which contained roughly 140, 27 and 60 TCR-sequenced participants, respectively. A total of 233 trial participants underwent TCR sequencing, of whom about 200 received two doses of AZD1222 and around 25 received two doses of the MenACWY control vaccine.

Regarding this clone: This clone's antigen is unknown. It has no much larger one-base neighbor in the sample; base qualities were not kept.

The germline V gene supplies CDR1 MDHEN and CDR2 SYDVKM. The CDR3 covers 13 residues, taking in both the cysteine and the phenylalanine. The read is trimmed to its CDR3 DNA, 39 bases read in frame from base 1. V is pared back by 6 bases and J by 3 bases, with 12 bases lying between the germline termini. Overall study results and their limits: The 56-69-year group was small, and its depth increase did not reach significance, likely because of low power. Vaccine-associated CD4 TCRs spanned the whole spike protein, with dominant responses in regions 160-218 and 743-854. Nearly half of unique spike-specific TCRs reportedly recognized epitopes outside regions mutated in the B.1.351 and B.1.1.7 variants. Conclusions about previously exposed vaccinees were limited because only five to seven AZD1222 recipients were SARS-CoV-2 seropositive at baseline. No day 14 peak-response samples were available, so repertoires were characterized only after the peak T cell response. Participants were mostly white British, with more females than males. The authors suggested clonal diversity may have been underestimated. A significant rise in spike-specific TCR breadth and depth was observed after two AZD1222 doses relative to day 0 and relative to MenACWY recipients.

The CDR3 regions of human TCRbeta chains were analyzed by immunosequencing. The authors' analysis ran thus. TCRs in the repertoires were compared against a reference library of SARS-CoV-2-specific TCRs that had been generated with the MIRA antigen-specificity platform. Breadth meant the fraction of unique TCRs that were SARS-CoV-2-associated, whereas depth meant the fraction of total T cells that were SARS-CoV-2-associated. Each spike-specific TCR was assigned to its reactive spike region and to a CD4 or CD8 class using the MIRA data. Log10-transformed breadth and depth values were compared by one-way ANOVA with Sidak's multiple comparisons tests. TCRdb holds this immuneACCESS table with in-frame rearrangements only. Some clones are missing; in checked studies, unresolved V genes explain under half, and the rest has no known cause. That table is the source of V, J and clone size, and D and trimming were worked out from the DNA. A total of about 97,000 clones appear in this sample, approximately 90% of them only once. The top ten hold approximately 7.5% of the sample.

The meaning of the sample's time point label: baseline before first vaccination. Samples from vaccinated people were obtained from the UK trials COV001 and COV002, which included a single-blind randomized controlled phase 2/3 trial of AZD1222 (ChAdOx1 nCoV-19) in healthy adults. For TCRbeta chain sequencing, PBMC samples were collected from trial participants at day 0 and at day 28 after the second dose. The specimen comprised peripheral blood, sampled on day 0 of AZD1222 vaccination. The TCR originated in an adult in good health. The sequence is built from TRBV28 and TRBJ2-7; possibly the D gene is TRBD1, per 5 matching bases. The sequenced DNA is TGTGCCAGCAGGGTCCCCACAGGCTACGAGCAGTACTTC. It translates to CASRVPTGYEQYF. Outside the CDR3, residues come from the reference TRBV28 and TRBJ2-7 proteins, so the full variable domain is: DVKVTQSSRYLVKRTGEKVFLECVQDMDHENMFWYRQDPGLGLRLIYFSYDVKMKEKGDIPEGYSVSREKKERFSLILESASTNQTSMYLCASRVPTGYEQYFGPGTRLTVT.